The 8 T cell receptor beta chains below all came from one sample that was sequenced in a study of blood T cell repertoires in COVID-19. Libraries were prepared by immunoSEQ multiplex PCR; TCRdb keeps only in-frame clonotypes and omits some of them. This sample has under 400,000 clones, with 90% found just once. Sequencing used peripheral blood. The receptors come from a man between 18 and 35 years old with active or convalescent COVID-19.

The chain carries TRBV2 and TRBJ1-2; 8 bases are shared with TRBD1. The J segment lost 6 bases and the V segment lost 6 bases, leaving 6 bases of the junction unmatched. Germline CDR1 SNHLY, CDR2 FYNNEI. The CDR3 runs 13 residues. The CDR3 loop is CASRPQGANGYTF. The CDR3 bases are TGTGCCAGCAGACCGCAGGGGGCTAATGGCTACACCTTC. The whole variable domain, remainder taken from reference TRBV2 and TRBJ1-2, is EPEVTQTPSHQVTQMGQEVILRCVPISNHLYFYWYRQILGQKVEFLVSFYNNEISEKSEIFDDQFSVERPDGSNFTLKIRSTKLEDSAMYFCASRPQGANGYTFGSGTRLTVV.

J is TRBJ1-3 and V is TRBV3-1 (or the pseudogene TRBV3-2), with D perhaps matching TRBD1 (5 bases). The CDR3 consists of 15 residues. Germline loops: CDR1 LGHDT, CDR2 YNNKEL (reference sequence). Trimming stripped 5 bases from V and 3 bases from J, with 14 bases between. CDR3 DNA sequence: TGTGCCAGCAGCACGCGGGGGGTTGGTGGAAACACCATATATTTT. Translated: CASSTRGVGGNTIYF.

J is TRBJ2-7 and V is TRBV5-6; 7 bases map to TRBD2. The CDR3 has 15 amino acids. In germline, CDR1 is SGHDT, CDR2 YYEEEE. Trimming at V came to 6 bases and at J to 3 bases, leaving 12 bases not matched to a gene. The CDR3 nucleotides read TGTGCCAGCAACAACTATCTAGCGGCACTCTACGAGCAGTACTTC. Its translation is CASNNYLAALYEQYF.

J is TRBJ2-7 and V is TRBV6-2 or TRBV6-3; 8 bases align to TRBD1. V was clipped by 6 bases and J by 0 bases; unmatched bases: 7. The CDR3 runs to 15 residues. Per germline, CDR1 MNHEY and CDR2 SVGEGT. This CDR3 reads CASSRGQAPSYEQYF. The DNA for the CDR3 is TGTGCCAGCAGCCGGGGACAGGCCCCCTCCTACGAGCAGTACTTC.

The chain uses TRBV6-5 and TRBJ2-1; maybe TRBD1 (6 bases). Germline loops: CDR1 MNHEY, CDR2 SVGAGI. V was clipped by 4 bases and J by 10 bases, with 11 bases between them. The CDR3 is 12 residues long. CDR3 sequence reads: CASSSDSREQFF. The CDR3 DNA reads TGTGCCAGCAGTTCGGACAGTAGGGAGCAGTTCTTC.

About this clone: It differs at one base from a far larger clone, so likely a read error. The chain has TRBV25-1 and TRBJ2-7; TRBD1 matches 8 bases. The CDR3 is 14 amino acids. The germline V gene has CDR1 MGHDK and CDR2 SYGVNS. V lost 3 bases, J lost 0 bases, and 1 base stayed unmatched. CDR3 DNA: TGTGCCAGCAGTGATACAGGGGGCTCCTACGAGCAGTACTTC. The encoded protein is CASSDTGGSYEQYF.

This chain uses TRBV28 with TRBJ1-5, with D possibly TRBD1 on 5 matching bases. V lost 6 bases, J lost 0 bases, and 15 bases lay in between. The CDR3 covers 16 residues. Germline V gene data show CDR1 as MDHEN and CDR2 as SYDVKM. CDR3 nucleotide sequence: TGTGCCAGCAGATATAGTGGGGGGACTAGCAATCAGCCCCAGCATTTT. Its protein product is CASRYSGGTSNQPQHF.

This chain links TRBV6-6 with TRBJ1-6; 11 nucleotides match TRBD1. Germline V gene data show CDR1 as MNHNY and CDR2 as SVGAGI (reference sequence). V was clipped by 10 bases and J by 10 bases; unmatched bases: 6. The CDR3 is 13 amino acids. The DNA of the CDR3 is TGTGCCACCTGGGGACAGGGGGAGTCACCCCTCCACTTT. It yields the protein CATWGQGESPLHF.